Below, 11 T cell receptor beta chains from the same sample are listed, as sequenced in a study of T cell responses to AZD1222 COVID-19 vaccine. TCRdb's copy holds only in-frame clones and misses some; the assay was immunoSEQ multiplex PCR. The table has tens of thousands of clones, approximately 90% seen once; the top ten hold approximately 31%. The specimen was peripheral blood, collected on day 0 of AZD1222 vaccination. The receptors shown here come from an adult in good health.

The chain joins TRBV19 to TRBJ2-2, with TRBD1 as a possible D gene (6 bases). The length of the CDR3 is 13 residues. V dropped 6 bases and J dropped 3 bases, with 8 bases sitting between them. Germline CDR1 is LNHDA and CDR2 is SQIVND (reference sequence). The CDR3 spells CASRDSYTGELFF. The CDR3 DNA sequence: TGTGCCAGTAGGGACAGTTACACCGGGGAGCTGTTTTTT.

The genes are TRBV28 and TRBJ1-1, with D unclear. Deletions cut 1 base from V and 5 bases from J, with 11 bases between. This CDR3 spans 14 amino acids. Germline V gene lookup returns CDR1 MDHEN and CDR2 SYDVKM. The CDR3 spells CASSLYIIGTEAFF. The CDR3 nucleotides are TGTGCCAGCAGTTTATACATTATTGGAACTGAAGCTTTCTTT.

The chain has TRBV19 and TRBJ2-7, with 7 bases matching TRBD2. V was pared by 4 bases and J by 1 base, with 1 base of the junction left unmatched. From germline, CDR1 is LNHDA and CDR2 SQIVND (reference sequence). The CDR3 has 13 amino acids. The CDR3 DNA reads as TGTGCCAGTAGTACCGGGGGGTCCTACGAGCAGTACTTC. Protein: CASSTGGSYEQYF.

The rearrangement joins TRBV27 to TRBJ2-5, with D hard to call. Germline-derived CDR1 and CDR2 are MNHEY and SMNVEV (reference sequence). This CDR3 region has 12 residues. Trimming cost V 6 bases and J 2 bases, with 7 bases left between them. The DNA of the CDR3 is TGTGCCAGCAGGGGATTGCAAGAGACCCAGTACTTC. Amino acids: CASRGLQETQYF.

The chain combines TRBV24-1 with TRBJ1-5; 7 bases map to TRBD1. Per germline, CDR1 KGHDR and CDR2 SFDVKD. The CDR3 extends over 14 amino acids. V trimming: 4 bases; J trimming: 5 bases; junction bases outside the gene matches: 4. CDR3 bases: TGTGCCACCAGTGACGCAGGGGGTTATCAGCCCCAGCATTTT. As protein: CATSDAGGYQPQHF.

This clone was seen just once. This chain uses TRBV5-1 with TRBJ2-3; D is ambiguous. CDR1 SGHRS and CDR2 YFSETQ come from the germline V gene. The CDR3 is 13 amino acids. V was pared by 2 bases and J by 3 bases, with 7 bases between. Written as DNA, the CDR3 is TGCGCCAGCAGCTTTCCCGGGACAGATACGCAGTATTTT. This sequence encodes CASSFPGTDTQYF.

V gene TRBV6-2 or TRBV6-3 combines with J gene TRBJ2-1; possible D gene TRBD1, 6 bases. With 5 bases removed from V and 6 bases from J, the gap between germline ends came to 11 bases. This CDR3 region has 13 residues. The germline CDR1 and CDR2 sequences are MNHEY and SVGEGT. CDR3 amino acids: CASSPRDTNEQFF. CDR3 coding DNA: TGTGCCAGCAGTCCAAGGGACACCAATGAGCAGTTCTTC.

The chain recombines TRBV6-5 with TRBJ2-2; D gene unclear. Trimming took 2 bases from V and 1 from J, leaving 11 bases between them. Germline V lookup: CDR1 MNHEY, CDR2 SVGAGI. The CDR3 extends over 16 amino acids. The CDR3 spells CASSYRGSENTGELFF. In DNA, the CDR3 is TGTGCCAGCAGTTACCGCGGTTCAGAGAACACCGGGGAGCTGTTTTTT.

This chain connects TRBV29-1 to TRBJ2-7; TRBD1 is a possible D gene (6 bases). V lost 2 bases and J 1 base, leaving 9 bases between the germline ends. The length of the CDR3 is 13 residues. Per germline, CDR1 SQVTM and CDR2 ANQGSEA. The CDR3 region has the DNA TGCAGCGTTGAAATTCAGGGGTCCTACGAGCAGTACTTC. Protein: CSVEIQGSYEQYF.

A single count supports this clone. The chain is built from TRBV6-5 and TRBJ1-2, with 10 bases that match TRBD1. The CDR3 sequence is 14 residues long. Germline CDR1 is MNHEY and CDR2 is SVGAGI. Trimming cost V 7 bases and J 3 bases; bases outside gene matches: 5. The CDR3 region is CASIPGQGHYGYTF. CDR3 DNA: TGTGCCAGCATCCCGGGACAGGGGCACTATGGCTACACCTTC.

This clone appeared once. The chain joins TRBV5-1 to TRBJ2-5; D may match TRBD1 or TRBD2 (7 bases each). The CDR3 length is 14 residues. Germline V gene sequence: CDR1 SGHRS, CDR2 YFSETQ. Deletions cut 2 bases from V and 9 bases from J, with 17 bases between. CDR3 sequence reads: CASSFSGGDMAQYF. CDR3 nucleotide sequence: TGCGCCAGCAGCTTCTCAGGGGGGGATATGGCCCAGTACTTC.